These 17 T cell receptor beta chains share one sample of origin, sequenced in a study of cytomegalovirus exposure and HLA in healthy donors. 60 Vbeta and 13 Jbeta primers were used in PCR. Repertoires were generated with immunoSEQ multiplex PCR, while TCRdb's copy carries only in-frame clones and drops some. The table shows some 110,000 clones, with roughly 73% occurring only once. Sequencing was performed on PBMCs. The receptors come from a woman aged 25-40 years in good health and CMV-seronegative.

Notes on this clone: The conserved phenylalanine or tryptophan is not found at the CDR3 terminus, so this likely reflects a read error. The chain couples TRBV7-2 to TRBJ2-7; TRBD2 aligns across 10 bases. Germline lookup yields CDR1 SGHTA and CDR2 FQGNSA. The CDR3 has 15 amino acids. The trim removed 4 bases at V and 2 bases at J, leaving 5 bases unmatched. The chain's CDR3 is CASSSIAGGTYEQYL. For the CDR3, the DNA is TGTGCCAGCAGCTCCATAGCGGGGGGAACCTACGAGCAGTACCTC.

The CDR3 reads CSVDFGAKNIQYF. In DNA form, the CDR3 reads TGCAGCGTCGATTTCGGAGCCAAAAACATTCAGTACTTC. V and J are TRBV29-1 and TRBJ2-4; unclear D gene. This CDR3 is 13 amino acids long. The germline V gene has CDR1 SQVTM and CDR2 ANQGSEA. The V gene lost 6 bases and the J gene lost 0 bases, with 9 bases spanning the gap.

This chain joins TRBV5-4 and TRBJ2-5; the D gene is possibly TRBD2 (8 bases). Trimming left V 9 bases short and J 4 bases short, with 28 bases between. The CDR3 length is 17 residues. Germline CDR1 is SGHNT and CDR2 is YYREEE (reference sequence). Here the CDR3 reads CATGRGGRGDVRETQYF. The CDR3, as DNA: TGTGCCACGGGCCGGGGGGGCAGGGGGGATGTGAGAGAGACCCAGTACTTC.

This chain links TRBV18 with TRBJ2-5; the match to TRBD2 covers 7 bases. Germline V CDR1 and CDR2: KGHSH, LQKENI. The CDR3 runs to 13 residues. V shed 8 bases, J shed 2 bases, and the junction held 5 bases outside the gene matches. CDR3 sequence: CASATSPQETQYF. For the CDR3, the DNA is TGTGCCAGCGCGACTAGCCCGCAAGAGACCCAGTACTTC. The complete variable domain, with remaining parts taken from reference TRBV18 and TRBJ2-5, reads NAGVMQNPRHLVRRRGQEARLRCSPMKGHSHVYWYRQLPEEGLKFMVYLQKENIIDESGMPKERFSAEFPKEGPSILRIQQVVRGDSAAYFCASATSPQETQYFGPGTRLLVL.

The J gene is TRBJ1-5, the V gene TRBV6-4; 8 bases match TRBD1. In germline, CDR1 is MRHNA, CDR2 SNTAGT. This CDR3 spans 18 amino acids. With 2 bases clipped from V and 5 bases from J, the junction kept 14 bases outside the gene matches. The CDR3 bases are TGTGCCAGCAGTGACGCCCCACGAGAGGGACAGGTGTATCAGCCCCAGCATTTT. It specifies CASSDAPREGQVYQPQHF.

The chain employs TRBV6-5 and TRBJ2-7; 12 bases map to TRBD2. Germline CDR1 reads MNHEY; CDR2 reads SVGAGI. The CDR3 loop spans 15 amino acids. V lost 2 bases to trimming and J lost 6 bases; unmatched junction nucleotides: 5. The CDR3 is CASSYRTSGICEQYF. The DNA for the CDR3 is TGTGCCAGCAGTTACAGGACTAGCGGGATCTGCGAGCAGTACTTC.

The CDR3 protein is CASSSLRSHEQYF. CDR3 DNA: TGTGCCAGCAGTTCTCTAAGGAGCCACGAGCAGTACTTC. J is TRBJ2-7 and V is TRBV27; D is unresolved. CDR3 size: 13 residues. Trimming stripped 4 bases from V and 5 bases from J, with 12 bases between. CDR1 MNHEY and CDR2 SMNVEV come from the germline V gene (reference sequence).

The V and J genes are TRBV19 and TRBJ1-1; D is perhaps TRBD1 (5 bases). The CDR3 totals 15 residues. V was trimmed by 6 bases and J by 4 bases, leaving 18 bases between them. Germline V gene sequence: CDR1 LNHDA, CDR2 SQIVND (reference sequence). The CDR3 DNA reads as TGTGCCAGTAGAGTGGTGTCGGGGGGTGTCACTGAAGCTTTCTTT. Translated: CASRVVSGGVTEAFF.

The rearrangement links TRBV2 to TRBJ2-7, with D unclear. The ends were cut back, 7 bases at V and 1 base at J, with 8 bases in the middle. This CDR3 has 12 amino acids. From germline, CDR1 is SNHLY and CDR2 FYNNEI. CDR3 in amino acids: CASKAESYEQYF. Written as DNA, the CDR3 is TGTGCCAGCAAGGCGGAGTCCTACGAGCAGTACTTC.

The chain couples TRBV29-1 to TRBJ1-1; the match to TRBD1 covers 8 bases. J was trimmed by 1 base and V by 7 bases; bases with no gene match: 2. CDR3 length: 12 amino acids. CDR1 is SQVTM and CDR2 is ANQGSEA in the germline V gene. CDR3 amino acids: CSAGTGNTEAFF. CDR3 nucleotide sequence: TGCAGCGCCGGGACAGGGAACACTGAAGCTTTCTTT.

This clone came up a few times. The chain employs TRBV5-1 and TRBJ2-5, with 8 bases aligning to TRBD2. CDR1 is SGHRS, CDR2 YFSETQ, per germline. The J segment lost 4 bases and the V segment lost 4 bases, leaving 9 bases of the junction unmatched. The CDR3 contains 15 residues. This CDR3 reads CASSQTPGLGETQYF. The CDR3 nucleotides read TGCGCCAGCAGCCAAACGCCGGGACTAGGAGAGACCCAGTACTTC.

Regarding this clone: Distinct nucleotide sequences in the sample also encode this CDR3. The rearrangement joins TRBV7-9 to TRBJ1-5, with 10 bases lining up with TRBD1. Germline V gene data show CDR1 as SEHNR and CDR2 as FQNEAQ (reference sequence). V dropped 1 base and J dropped 1; count of bases not matched to a gene: 1. The CDR3 is 16 residues long. Here the CDR3 DNA reads TGTGCCAGCAGCTTAGGGACAGGGGGAAGCAATCAGCCCCAGCATTTT. Translating it yields CASSLGTGGSNQPQHF.

This chain connects TRBV19 to TRBJ1-5; the match to TRBD1 covers 11 bases. V was clipped by 5 bases and J by 7 bases; unmatched bases: 4. The germline V gene encodes CDR1 LNHDA and CDR2 SQIVND (reference sequence). The length of the CDR3 is 14 residues. Here the CDR3 reads CASSSGQGDQPQHF. The DNA for the CDR3 is TGTGCCAGTAGTTCGGGACAGGGGGACCAGCCCCAGCATTTT.

The V call is TRBV7-2, the J call TRBJ1-5; 8 bases agree with TRBD1. Germline V gene data show CDR1 as SGHTA and CDR2 as FQGNSA. This CDR3 is 16 amino acids long. V lost 2 bases to trimming and J lost 6 bases; unmatched junction nucleotides: 9. In nucleotides, the CDR3 is TGTGCCAGCAGCTTAACCTCAGCAGGGGGCGGTCAGCCCCAGCATTTT. Translated: CASSLTSAGGGQPQHF.

The V call is TRBV5-6, the J call TRBJ2-7; 7 nucleotides line up with TRBD2. This CDR3 has 14 residues. Germline CDR1 SGHDT, CDR2 YYEEEE. J was trimmed by 2 bases and V by 0 bases; bases with no gene match: 2. The CDR3 protein is CASSLGAGAYEQYF. In DNA form, the CDR3 reads TGTGCCAGCAGCTTGGGGGCGGGGGCCTACGAGCAGTACTTC.

The rearrangement links TRBV5-1 to TRBJ1-1, with D tentatively TRBD1 (5 bases). The V end was cut by 0 bases, the J end by 4 bases, with 10 bases between. This CDR3 comprises 14 residues. Germline CDR1 reads SGHRS; CDR2 reads YFSETQ. CDR3 DNA: TGCGCCAGCAGCTTGGCCGCAAGGGGCACTGAAGCTTTCTTT. Translated: CASSLAARGTEAFF.

The V gene is TRBV19, the J gene TRBJ1-5; 10 positions match TRBD1. CDR1 LNHDA and CDR2 SQIVND come from the germline V gene (reference sequence). The V and J ends lost 5 bases and 4 bases, in that order; junction bases with no gene match: 8. The CDR3 length is 16 residues. Here the CDR3 DNA reads TGTGCCAGTAGTGGGGGGACAGGGGAGTCTAATCAGCCCCAGCATTTT. Residues: CASSGGTGESNQPQHF.